Listed below are T cell receptor beta chains from one sample, sequenced in a study of T cell responses to AZD1222 COVID-19 vaccine. Sequencing was performed with immunoSEQ multiplex PCR; in TCRdb, only in-frame clones are kept and a portion is missing. The repertoire has around 160,000 clones, roughly four fifths of them found once; the top ten carry roughly 4.3%. The sample was peripheral blood, taken on day 0 of MenACWY control vaccination. These TCRs come from an adult in good health. Each CDR3 is given with its conserved first and last residue. The order of the fields is CDR3 length, V gene, D gene, CDR3 protein. A D gene is named only where the DNA matches it firmly.

length: 15
V: TRBV7-3
D: TRBD1
CDR3: CASSRSGQGDQPQHF

length: 14
V: TRBV7-9
D: -
CDR3: CASSSEMGFQPQHF

length: 13
V: TRBV19
D: -
CDR3: CASSISGQYGYTF

length: 17
V: TRBV5-4
D: TRBD1
CDR3: CASSSARDRGMADTQYF

length: 15
V: TRBV11-1
D: -
CDR3: CASSFGSLGGDTQYF

length: 15
V: TRBV5-1
D: TRBD1
CDR3: CASSLDDRANSPLHF

length: 15
V: TRBV30
D: -
CDR3: CAWSGGGNSNQPQHF

length: 14
V: TRBV19
D: -
CDR3: CATGQLIGADTQYF

length: 16
V: TRBV5-1
D: TRBD2
CDR3: CASSPSGSGGAETQYF

length: 14
V: TRBV28
D: -
CDR3: CASSSGGSNQPQHF

length: 14
V: TRBV5-1
D: -
CDR3: CASKIPGANYGYTF

length: 15
V: TRBV19
D: -
CDR3: CASRSISSYNSPLHF

length: 12
V: TRBV10-2
D: TRBD1
CDR3: CATATGTQPQHF

length: 15
V: TRBV5-1
D: TRBD2
CDR3: CASSLGSGGYNEQFF

length: 13
V: TRBV28
D: -
CDR3: CASSFGVLVGYTF

length: 15
V: TRBV6-5
D: TRBD1
CDR3: CASSYRQGGYEKLFF

length: 13
V: TRBV19
D: -
CDR3: CASSITRNTEAFF

length: 16
V: TRBV19
D: -
CDR3: CASSIVRSYSNQPQHF

length: 12
V: TRBV5-4
D: -
CDR3: CASARDTGELFF

length: 13
V: TRBV5-1
D: -
CDR3: CASKAGTTDTQYF

length: 17
V: TRBV5-1
D: -
CDR3: CASSLGTSTATNEKLFF

length: 12
V: TRBV6-5
D: -
CDR3: CASSTGSNEQFF

length: 15
V: TRBV2
D: -
CDR3: CASSGQGYSNQPQHF

length: 14
V: TRBV27
D: TRBD2
CDR3: CASTTRGGTDTQYF

length: 13
V: TRBV18
D: -
CDR3: CASTDSFNQPQHF

length: 10
V: TRBV28
D: -
CDR3: CASGQREAFF

length: 15
V: TRBV18
D: -
CDR3: CASSPRKGIDTEAFF

length: 15
V: TRBV5-1
D: -
CDR3: CASSLEGRNTGELFF

length: 17
V: TRBV7-9
D: TRBD2
CDR3: CASSHPSSSGGLYEQYF

length: 15
V: TRBV9
D: -
CDR3: CASSPLGSITDTQYF

length: 15
V: TRBV5-1
D: -
CDR3: CASSLVGSSDSPLHF

length: 12
V: TRBV28
D: -
CDR3: CASRSTNTEAFF

length: 19
V: TRBV7-9
D: TRBD2
CDR3: CASSSDGGLAGGPNNEQFF

length: 16
V: TRBV7-8
D: TRBD2
CDR3: CASSSYTSGGYNEQFF

length: 15
V: TRBV9
D: -
CDR3: CASSVGARKGEKLFF

length: 13
V: TRBV7-9
D: -
CDR3: CASSLFIGTEQFF

length: 15
V: TRBV11-2
D: -
CDR3: CASSLDFGNQETQYF

length: 17
V: TRBV28
D: TRBD2
CDR3: CASNTKLAGGPSGELFF

length: 13
V: TRBV9
D: -
CDR3: CASSADSYNEQFF

length: 13
V: TRBV6-5
D: -
CDR3: CATTGGRWTEAFF

length: 13
V: TRBV15
D: -
CDR3: CATSRGGGNGYTF

length: 15
V: TRBV28
D: TRBD1
CDR3: CASPIPGQSTDTQYF

length: 17
V: TRBV28
D: -
CDR3: CANRPGLLSSYNSPLHF

length: 18
V: TRBV10-2
D: TRBD1
CDR3: CASSQSRGQEATNYGYTF

length: 14
V: TRBV7-3
D: -
CDR3: CASSLNGRANEQFF

length: 13
V: TRBV6-2/TRBV6-3
D: -
CDR3: CASSYSGHYGYTF

length: 15
V: TRBV4-2
D: -
CDR3: CASSQVALNSPGYTF

length: 15
V: TRBV27
D: -
CDR3: CASSSLGYYTGELFF

length: 14
V: TRBV7-9
D: -
CDR3: CASSRAGAGDTQYF

length: 12
V: TRBV19
D: -
CDR3: CASSLLGQPQHF

length: 12
V: TRBV6-5
D: -
CDR3: CASSPELKTQYF

length: 16
V: TRBV3-1/TRBV3-2
D: -
CDR3: CASSQDWFQMNTEAFF

length: 16
V: TRBV11-2
D: TRBD1
CDR3: CASRTRDRGNTGELFF

length: 18
V: TRBV3-1/TRBV3-2
D: -
CDR3: CASSQDKGRLSGANVLTF

length: 16
V: TRBV6-6
D: TRBD2
CDR3: CASSSNRGGAGDTQYF

length: 15
V: TRBV27
D: -
CDR3: CASSLVAGPFNEQFF

length: 14
V: TRBV3-1/TRBV3-2
D: -
CDR3: CASSPRDGSYEQYF

length: 16
V: TRBV4-2
D: -
CDR3: CASSQEQGTGANVLTF

length: 13
V: TRBV28
D: TRBD2
CDR3: CAGGTRSPDTQYF

length: 19
V: TRBV6-1
D: TRBD1
CDR3: CASSVETTDRGYSTDTQYF